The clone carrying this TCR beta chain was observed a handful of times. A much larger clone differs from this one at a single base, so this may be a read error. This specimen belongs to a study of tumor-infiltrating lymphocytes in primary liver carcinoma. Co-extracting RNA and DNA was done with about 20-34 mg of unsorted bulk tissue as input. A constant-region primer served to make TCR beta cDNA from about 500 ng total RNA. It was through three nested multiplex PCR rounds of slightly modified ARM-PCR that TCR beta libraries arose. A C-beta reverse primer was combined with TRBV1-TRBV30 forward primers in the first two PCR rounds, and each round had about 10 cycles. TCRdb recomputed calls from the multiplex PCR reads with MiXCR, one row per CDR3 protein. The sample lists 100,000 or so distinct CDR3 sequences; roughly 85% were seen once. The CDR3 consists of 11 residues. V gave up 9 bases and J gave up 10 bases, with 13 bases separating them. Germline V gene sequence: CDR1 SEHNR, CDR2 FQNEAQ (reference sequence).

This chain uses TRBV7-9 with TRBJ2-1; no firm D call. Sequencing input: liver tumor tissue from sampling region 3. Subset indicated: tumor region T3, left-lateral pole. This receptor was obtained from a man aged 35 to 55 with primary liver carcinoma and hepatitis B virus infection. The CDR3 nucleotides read TGTGCCAGAAGCCCCCAGGCGGAGCAGTTCTTC. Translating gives CARSPQAEQFF.